The 22 T cell receptor beta chains reported below all come from one sample, sequenced in a study of blood T cell repertoires in COVID-19. TCRdb's copy holds only in-frame clones and misses some; the assay was immunoSEQ multiplex PCR. The sample contains around 63,000 clones, 70% to 75% of which appear only once. The specimen sequenced was peripheral blood. The source of these receptors is a woman in her fifties or sixties with active or convalescent COVID-19.

This clone was counted a few times. This rearrangement joins TRBV12-3 or TRBV12-4 to TRBJ1-1, with 7 nucleotides matching TRBD1. The J segment lost 5 bases and the V segment lost 2 bases, leaving 2 bases of the junction unmatched. The CDR3 has 13 amino acids. The CDR3 reads CASSLQGDTEAFF. The CDR3 DNA sequence: TGTGCCAGCAGTTTACAGGGGGATACTGAAGCTTTCTTT.

This chain uses TRBV7-2 with TRBJ1-2; TRBD1 matches at 9 bases. The CDR3 loop spans 13 amino acids. Germline CDR1 and CDR2: SGHTA and FQGNSA. With V trimmed by 5 bases and J by 8 bases, 6 bases remained unmatched. The CDR3 sequence: CASSPGQGEGYTF. CDR3 nucleotides: TGTGCCAGCAGCCCGGGACAGGGTGAGGGCTACACCTTC.

In regard to this clone: The sample contains more than one DNA sequence encoding this CDR3. This chain connects TRBV5-6 to TRBJ2-3; 9 bases are a match to TRBD2. CDR1 and CDR2 (germline): SGHDT, YYEEEE. J was trimmed by 4 bases and V by 1 base; bases with no gene match: 7. This CDR3 has 16 amino acids. CDR3 sequence: CASSLSLAGVSDTQYF. In nucleotides, the CDR3 is TGTGCCAGCAGCTTGTCGTTAGCGGGAGTATCAGATACGCAGTATTTT.

Here the CDR3 reads CVRSSNPLDGRGRETQYF. The CDR3 DNA follows: TGTGTCAGAAGCTCCAATCCGTTAGACGGGAGAGGGCGAGAGACCCAGTACTTC. J is TRBJ2-5 and V is TRBV7-5; the tabulated D call, TRBD2, remains unverified against the DNA. TRBV7-5 is a pseudogene segment. The CDR3 contains 18 residues.

The V gene is TRBV19, the J gene TRBJ1-2, with D perhaps matching TRBD1 (6 bases). V dropped 7 bases and J dropped 1 base, with 13 bases sitting between them. There are 14 residues in the CDR3. The germline V gene encodes CDR1 LNHDA and CDR2 SQIVND (reference sequence). DNA of the CDR3: TGTGCCAGTAACCTGGACAGCGTTAACTATGGCTACACCTTC. Residues: CASNLDSVNYGYTF.

The chain couples TRBV3-1 (or the pseudogene TRBV3-2) to TRBJ2-6, with 7 bases identical to TRBD1. Germline V gives CDR1 LGHDT, CDR2 YNNKEL (reference sequence). V was pared by 5 bases and J by 3 bases, with 10 bases of the junction left unmatched. The length of the CDR3 is 17 residues. DNA of the CDR3: TGTGCCAGCAGCTCACAGACCAGGGGGATTGGGGCCAACGTCCTGACTTTC. Its protein product is CASSSQTRGIGANVLTF.

This clone was picked up a small number of times. This chain uses TRBV6-1 with TRBJ2-7; 9 nucleotides agree with TRBD1. V was clipped by 1 base and J by 2 bases; unmatched bases: 3. Per germline, CDR1 MNHNS and CDR2 SASEGT. This CDR3 contains 15 residues. CDR3 in DNA: TGTGCCAGCAGTGAAGTTTGGACAGGGGCCTACGAGCAGTACTTC. Protein sequence: CASSEVWTGAYEQYF.

The rearrangement links TRBV2 to TRBJ1-3; the match to TRBD1 covers 11 bases. Germline assignment: CDR1 SNHLY and CDR2 FYNNEI. This CDR3 spans 16 amino acids. V shed 4 bases, J shed 2 bases, and the junction held 4 bases outside the gene matches. CDR3 DNA sequence: TGTGCCAGCAGTGGGACAGGGGGCGCGGCTGGAAACACCATATATTTT. The encoded protein is CASSGTGGAAGNTIYF.

This chain uses TRBV2 with TRBJ2-1; 9 nucleotides line up with TRBD2. CDR1 and CDR2 from the germline V gene are SNHLY and FYNNEI. There are 13 residues in the CDR3. The V and J ends lost 7 bases and 10 bases, in that order; junction bases with no gene match: 8. Here the CDR3 DNA reads TGTGCCAGCACCTCGACTAGCGGAAGGGAGCAGTTCTTC. It encodes CASTSTSGREQFF.

V is TRBV30 and J is TRBJ1-2; D is uncertain. The CDR3 consists of 12 residues. Trimming left V 2 bases short and J 8 bases short, with 12 bases between. Germline loops: CDR1 GTSNPN, CDR2 SVGIG (reference sequence). The CDR3 reads CAWSLPGGGYTF. CDR3 coding DNA: TGTGCCTGGAGTCTCCCCGGAGGGGGCTACACCTTC.

The chain recombines TRBV6-5 with TRBJ1-1; D possibly corresponds to TRBD1 (6 bases). This CDR3 has 16 residues. V was pared by 4 bases and J by 0 bases, with 15 bases between. Per germline, CDR1 MNHEY and CDR2 SVGAGI. Here the CDR3 DNA reads TGTGCCAGCAGTTCGACAGGTATTGGCATGAACACTGAAGCTTTCTTT. Translating gives CASSSTGIGMNTEAFF.

The chain has TRBV6-5 and TRBJ1-2; no reliable D call. Germline V CDR1 and CDR2: MNHEY, SVGAGI. V lost 6 bases to trimming and J lost 6 bases, with 14 bases between them. The CDR3 is 13 residues long. The CDR3 protein is CASSKTRMDGYTF. The CDR3 region has the DNA TGTGCCAGCAGCAAGACAAGGATGGATGGCTACACCTTC.

This clone has only one observation. A junction boundary mismatches the germline segment, possibly from a read error. The chain combines TRBV2 with TRBJ1-5; D is undetermined. Germline CDR1 reads SNHLY; CDR2 reads FYNNEI. The length of the CDR3 is 14 residues. CDR3: CASRERQPHQPQHF. In DNA, the CDR3 is TGTGCCAGCCGTGAAAGACAACCGCATCAGCCCCAGCATTTT.

J is TRBJ1-3 and V is TRBV5-6, with D possibly being TRBD1 (5 bases). Germline CDR1 SGHDT, CDR2 YYEEEE. The CDR3 has 16 residues. V lost 3 bases, J lost 1 base, and 14 bases lay in between. CDR3 coding DNA: TGTGCCAGCAGCTGGGGCTTGATATCTTCTGGAAACACCATATATTTT. This gives the protein CASSWGLISSGNTIYF.

This sequence joins TRBV11-2 and TRBJ2-3; TRBD2 matches 7 bases. Germline CDR1 is SGHAT and CDR2 is FQNNGV. CDR3 length equals 16 residues. The trim removed 5 bases at V and 0 bases at J, leaving 8 bases unmatched. The CDR3 DNA is TGTGCCAGCAGCAAAGACCCGGGACTAAGCACAGATACGCAGTATTTT. It encodes CASSKDPGLSTDTQYF.

The chain recombines TRBV7-9 with TRBJ2-1; D not resolved. This CDR3 is 13 amino acids long. The germline V gene encodes CDR1 SEHNR and CDR2 FQNEAQ (reference sequence). V was trimmed by 1 base and J by 8 bases, leaving 9 bases between them. The CDR3 loop is CASSLGATDEQFF. The CDR3 bases are TGTGCCAGCAGCTTAGGCGCCACGGATGAGCAGTTCTTC.

The chain carries TRBV9 and TRBJ1-5, with TRBD1 matching 7 bases. After removal of 3 bases from V and 4 bases from J, the junction contained 7 bases not matched to a gene. The CDR3 is 15 amino acids. The germline CDR1 and CDR2 sequences are SGDLS and YYNGEE. CDR3 sequence: CASSGSDRLNQPQHF. CDR3 DNA: TGTGCCAGCAGCGGATCGGACAGGCTAAATCAGCCCCAGCATTTT.

Of note for this clone: Other DNA sequences within the sample encode an identical CDR3. The chain recombines TRBV18 with TRBJ1-2; TRBD1 matches at 9 bases. The CDR3 spans 13 residues. Germline CDR1 KGHSH, CDR2 LQKENI. The V gene end was trimmed by 6 bases and the J gene end by 7 bases; junction bases not matched to a gene: 6. CDR3 amino acids: CASSPGQGGGYTF. The CDR3 DNA is TGTGCCAGCTCTCCGGGACAGGGAGGTGGCTACACCTTC.

The chain joins TRBV28 to TRBJ2-7, with D perhaps TRBD2 (5 bases). CDR1 and CDR2 from the germline V gene are MDHEN and SYDVKM. V was cut by 3 bases and J by 3 bases, with 9 bases left in between. The CDR3 runs 13 residues. This CDR3 is CASSFAGNYEQYF. The CDR3 nucleotides are TGTGCCAGCAGTTTTGCGGGCAACTACGAGCAGTACTTC.

The chain carries TRBV9 and TRBJ2-2, with 11 bases identical to TRBD2. This CDR3 spans 15 amino acids. The ends lost 3 bases at V and 5 bases at J; junction bases unmatched: 3. Germline V lookup: CDR1 SGDLS, CDR2 YYNGEE. CDR3 region: CASSARTSGTGELFF. The CDR3 bases are TGTGCCAGCAGCGCCAGGACTAGCGGGACCGGGGAGCTGTTTTTT.

This sequence joins TRBV30 and TRBJ2-3; TRBD1 matches 10 bases. Per the germline V gene, CDR1 is GTSNPN and CDR2 is SVGIG (reference sequence). This CDR3 is 13 amino acids long. V lost 5 bases and J lost 5; bases outside the gene matches: 4. DNA of the CDR3: TGTGCCTGGGACAGGGGGCAAGGAGATACGCAGTATTTT. Translating gives CAWDRGQGDTQYF.

This clone was detected a few times. V and J are TRBV9 and TRBJ1-5; no clear D gene. CDR3 size: 14 residues. The V and J ends lost 0 bases and 4 bases respectively, with 8 bases between them. CDR1 and CDR2 (germline): SGDLS, YYNGEE. The CDR3 DNA reads as TGTGCCAGCAGCGTAGCCGGGGAAAATCAGCCCCAGCATTTT. Translation gives CASSVAGENQPQHF.